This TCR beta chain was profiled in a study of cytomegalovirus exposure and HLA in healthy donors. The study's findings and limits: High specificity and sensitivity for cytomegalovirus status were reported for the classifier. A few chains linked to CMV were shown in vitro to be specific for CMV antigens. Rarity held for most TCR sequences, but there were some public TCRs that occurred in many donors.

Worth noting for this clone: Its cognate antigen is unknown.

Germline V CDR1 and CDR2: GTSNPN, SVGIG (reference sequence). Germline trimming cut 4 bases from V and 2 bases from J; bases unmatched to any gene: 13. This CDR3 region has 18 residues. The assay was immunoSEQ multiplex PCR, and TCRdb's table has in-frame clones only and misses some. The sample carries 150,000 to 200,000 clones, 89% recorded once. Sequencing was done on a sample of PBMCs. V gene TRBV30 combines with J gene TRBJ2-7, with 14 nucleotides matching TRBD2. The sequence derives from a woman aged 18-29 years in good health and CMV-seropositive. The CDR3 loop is CAWMRGSLTSGRAYEQYF. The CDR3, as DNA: TGTGCCTGGATGCGGGGATCACTGACTAGCGGGAGGGCCTACGAGCAGTACTTC.